The 20 T cell receptor beta chains given below trace back to one sample, sequenced in a study of T-cell reconstitution after alpha-beta-depleted transplantation in children. Preparation of the TCRbeta library was carried out with unique molecular identifiers. TCRdb re-analysed the PCR reads in MiXCR, keeping a single row per CDR3 protein. This table has 150,000 to 250,000 distinct CDR3 sequences, roughly 15% appearing once. The sequences come from PBMCs from the stem cell graft donor, collected from the stem cell graft. The source of these receptors is a human donor who donated a stem cell graft to a child with acute lymphoblastic leukemia.

This clonotype appeared many times. This CDR3 is CASSQDPNTGELFF. The CDR3 DNA is TGTGCCAGCAGCCAAGATCCCAACACCGGGGAGCTGTTTTTT. The chain carries TRBV3-1 and TRBJ2-2; D is undetermined. Germline assignment: CDR1 LGHDT and CDR2 YNNKEL (reference sequence). The germline V and J ends were trimmed by 0 bases and 2 bases, with 4 bases remaining between them. CDR3 length equals 14 residues.

The chain is built from TRBV7-8 and TRBJ1-5, with D unclear. Looked up from germline, CDR1 is SGHVS and CDR2 is FQNEAQ. The CDR3 consists of 15 residues. Between the trimmed V and J ends, which lost 0 bases and 3 bases, there was a span of 9 bases. The CDR3 protein is CASSLAGGFNQPQHF. CDR3 bases: TGTGCCAGCAGCTTAGCGGGAGGGTTCAATCAGCCCCAGCATTTT.

This clonotype came up many times. This chain joins TRBV5-1 and TRBJ1-2; TRBD1 agrees at 7 bases. This CDR3 spans 13 amino acids. Germline-derived CDR1 and CDR2 are SGHRS and YFSETQ. Germline trimming cut 2 bases from V and 9 bases from J; bases unmatched to any gene: 7. The CDR3 bases are TGCGCCAGCAGCTTTAACAGGGGTGAGAGCTACACCTTC. This translates into CASSFNRGESYTF.

This clonotype has ten or more counts. The chain has TRBV2 and TRBJ2-7; TRBD1 agrees at 9 bases. This CDR3 spans 14 amino acids. The V segment lost 6 bases and the J segment 2 bases; nucleotides outside the gene matches: 5. Germline V gives CDR1 SNHLY, CDR2 FYNNEI. In DNA form, the CDR3 reads TGTGCCAGCAGACGGACAGGGGTAACCTACGAGCAGTACTTC. As protein: CASRRTGVTYEQYF.

The V call is TRBV29-1, the J call TRBJ2-5, with D possibly TRBD2 on 6 matching bases. The CDR3 spans 12 residues. Trimming shortened V by 7 bases and J by 5 bases, and 14 bases separated the two germline ends. Per the germline V gene, CDR1 is SQVTM and CDR2 is ANQGSEA. CDR3 region: CSAVFRGETQYF. The CDR3 DNA reads TGCAGCGCCGTCTTTCGGGGGGAGACCCAGTACTTC. Drawing the rest from reference TRBV29-1 and TRBJ2-5, the complete variable domain is SAVISQKPSRDICQRGTSLTIQCQVDSQVTMMFWYRQQPGQSLTLIATANQGSEATYESGFVIDKFPISRPNLTFSTLTVSNMSPEDSSIYLCSAVFRGETQYFGPGTRLLVL.

This chain uses TRBV5-1 with TRBJ2-1; D is undetermined. Germline CDR1 reads SGHRS; CDR2 reads YFSETQ. The CDR3 consists of 12 residues. The V end lost 0 bases, the J end lost 9 bases, and 7 bases lay between the germline ends. CDR3 DNA sequence: TGCGCCAGCAGCTTGGTTCTTACTGAGCAGTTCTTC. It encodes CASSLVLTEQFF.

The table lists this clonotype with many counts. The rearrangement links TRBV5-1 to TRBJ2-7, with D perhaps given as TRBD1 or TRBD2 (5 bases each). Looked up from germline, CDR1 is SGHRS and CDR2 is YFSETQ. Trimming stripped 6 bases from V and 4 bases from J, with 20 bases between. The CDR3 has 15 residues. CDR3 DNA sequence: TGCGCCAGCACCCCTTATGGGGGAGACCCATACGAGCAGTACTTC. It yields the protein CASTPYGGDPYEQYF.

At least ten counts were recorded for this clonotype. The chain joins TRBV7-6 to TRBJ2-3; D is unresolved. Germline CDR1 reads SGHVS; CDR2 reads FNYEAQ. This CDR3 has 14 amino acids. V gave up 1 base and J gave up 2 bases, with 7 bases separating them. The CDR3 here is CASSLGGHTDTQYF. The CDR3 bases are TGTGCCAGCAGCTTAGGTGGGCACACAGATACGCAGTATTTT.

This clonotype was observed many times. The chain couples TRBV12-3 or TRBV12-4 to TRBJ1-1, with D tentatively TRBD1 (6 bases). Between the trimmed V and J ends, which lost 6 bases and 0 bases, there was a span of 11 bases. There are 14 residues in the CDR3. The CDR3 region has the DNA TGTGCCAGCAGCCCTGGGGGCCTGAACACTGAAGCTTTCTTT. Protein: CASSPGGLNTEAFF.

This rearrangement joins TRBV5-1 to TRBJ2-2; tentatively, D is TRBD1 (5 bases). Trimming cost V 4 bases and J 4 bases, with 20 bases left between them. Germline V CDR1 and CDR2: SGHRS, YFSETQ. The CDR3 sequence is 17 residues long. As DNA, the CDR3 is TGCGCCAGCAGCGGGAAGGACAAGGGTGAACTCACCGGGGAGCTGTTTTTT. This codes for CASSGKDKGELTGELFF.

With regard to this clonotype: A read error is possible here, since a much larger clone lies one base away. V is TRBV20-1 and J is TRBJ2-2; 10 bases map to TRBD2. V was pared by 6 bases and J by 6 bases, with 10 bases of the junction left unmatched. This CDR3 has 15 amino acids. Germline V gives CDR1 DFQATT, CDR2 SNEGSKA (reference sequence). The CDR3 DNA sequence: TGCAGTGCCACATCTAGCGGGAGATCGGCCGGGGAGCTGTTTTTT. Translated: CSATSSGRSAGELFF.

This clonotype appeared many times. V is TRBV7-9 and J is TRBJ2-7, with D perhaps TRBD2 (6 bases). CDR3 length: 14 residues. The V and J ends lost 5 bases and 1 base respectively, with 12 bases between them. Germline V gives CDR1 SEHNR, CDR2 FQNEAQ (reference sequence). CDR3 protein: CASSTSGGSYEQYF. The CDR3 nucleotides read TGTGCCAGCAGCACCTCCGGGGGTTCCTACGAGCAGTACTTC.

This clonotype has ten or more counts. The rearrangement links TRBV20-1 to TRBJ1-5; TRBD1 might be the D (5 bases). V lost 5 bases, J lost 6 bases, and 11 bases lay in between. Germline CDR1 DFQATT, CDR2 SNEGSKA (reference sequence). This CDR3 region has 12 residues. The CDR3 reads CSAQGGAQPQHF. The CDR3 nucleotides are TGCAGTGCTCAGGGTGGGGCTCAGCCCCAGCATTTT.

This clonotype has more than one count but fewer than ten. This rearrangement joins TRBV5-6 to TRBJ1-2, with D maybe TRBD1 (5 bases). Trimming removed 5 bases at V and 1 base at J, with 15 bases between. In germline, CDR1 is SGHDT, CDR2 YYEEEE. There are 15 residues in the CDR3. The CDR3 reads CASSPPRGSNYGYTF. Written as DNA, the CDR3 is TGTGCCAGCAGTCCCCCTCGGGGCAGTAACTATGGCTACACCTTC.

The chain is built from TRBV12-3 or TRBV12-4 and TRBJ2-7, with 7 bases identical to TRBD2. CDR3 length: 12 amino acids. With 5 bases clipped from V and 9 bases from J, the junction kept 7 bases outside the gene matches. Here the CDR3 reads CASSPGTKRQYF. The CDR3 coding sequence is TGTGCCAGCAGTCCCGGGACTAAACGGCAGTACTTC.

This clonotype was detected many times. This sequence joins TRBV5-1 and TRBJ2-1; D call uncertain. With 2 bases removed from V and 7 bases from J, the gap between germline ends came to 13 bases. Looked up from germline, CDR1 is SGHRS and CDR2 is YFSETQ. The CDR3 length is 14 residues. DNA of the CDR3: TGCGCCAGCAGCTTTAATCAGGACCGTAATGAGCAGTTCTTC. Translating gives CASSFNQDRNEQFF. The full variable domain, its missing parts supplied by reference TRBV5-1 and TRBJ2-1, is KAGVTQTPRYLIKTRGQQVTLSCSPISGHRSVSWYQQTPGQGLQFLFEYFSETQRNKGNFPGRFSGRQFSNSRSEMNVSTLELGDSALYLCASSFNQDRNEQFFGPGTRLTVL.

This clonotype turned up a few times. This chain uses TRBV20-1 with TRBJ2-7; TRBD1 agrees at 7 bases. V was pared by 0 bases and J by 1 base, with 15 bases of the junction left unmatched. This CDR3 has 18 amino acids. Germline CDR1 DFQATT, CDR2 SNEGSKA (reference sequence). CDR3 region: CSARDGMNEGGASYEQYF. CDR3 bases: TGCAGTGCTAGAGACGGAATGAATGAAGGGGGCGCGTCCTACGAGCAGTACTTC.

This clonotype occurred a few times. The chain links TRBV18 to TRBJ1-1; D is possibly TRBD1 (5 bases). This CDR3 spans 15 amino acids. In germline, CDR1 is KGHSH, CDR2 LQKENI. The ends were cut back, 1 base at V and 5 bases at J, with 14 bases in the middle. CDR3: CASSPLRDVGTEAFF. CDR3 bases: TGTGCCAGCTCACCACTTAGGGACGTTGGGACTGAAGCTTTCTTT.

In this sample, this clonotype turned up many times. This chain connects TRBV6-1 to TRBJ2-1; 10 nucleotides align to TRBD2. The V gene end was trimmed by 5 bases and the J gene end by 6 bases; junction bases not matched to a gene: 4. CDR3 length: 14 residues. Germline-derived CDR1 and CDR2 are MNHNS and SASEGT. As DNA, the CDR3 is TGTGCCAGCAGTCGAGCGGGAGGGGTCAATGAGCAGTTCTTC. It encodes CASSRAGGVNEQFF.

This clonotype was seen a few times. This chain links TRBV6-1 with TRBJ1-1, with 9 bases that match TRBD1. The CDR3 has 16 amino acids. J lost 4 bases, V lost 7 bases, and 13 bases had no gene match. Germline V lookup: CDR1 MNHNS, CDR2 SASEGT. The DNA of the CDR3 is TGTGCCAGCACCCAACCCCTTGGGACAGGGCCCACTGAAGCTTTCTTT. Translation: CASTQPLGTGPTEAFF.